The 22 T cell receptor beta chains below were found in one sample sequenced in a study of identical twins. From the 5' RACE reads, TCRdb called clonotypes with MiXCR, one entry per CDR3 protein. Of approximately 600,000 distinct CDR3 sequences in the sample, around 9.6% are singletons; the top ten hold approximately 3%. The sample also formed part of further work on yellow fever vaccine responses in identical twins.

Sequenced input: PBMCs. The origin of the receptors is a woman aged 18-35 years in good health.

This clonotype was observed a handful of times. The chain has TRBV2 and TRBJ1-4; D ambiguous. The ends were cut back, 8 bases at V and 7 bases at J, with 11 bases in the middle. CDR1 is SNHLY and CDR2 is FYNNEI in the germline V gene. This CDR3 is built from 12 residues. CDR3 region: CASVGESEKLFF. As DNA, the CDR3 is TGTGCCAGCGTGGGTGAGAGTGAAAAACTGTTTTTT.

The V call is TRBV4-3, the J call TRBJ2-7; D ambiguous. This CDR3 has 14 amino acids. V shed 0 bases and J shed 7 bases, with 13 bases lying between them. CDR1 LGHNA and CDR2 YSLEER come from the germline V gene. For the CDR3, the DNA is TGCGCCAGCAGCCAAGATCGTTCTGGCACTGAGCAGTACTTC. Translated: CASSQDRSGTEQYF.

This chain connects TRBV5-1 to TRBJ1-5, with 8 nucleotides matching TRBD1. V gave up 4 bases and J gave up 5 bases; unmatched junction bases: 5. Per germline, CDR1 SGHRS and CDR2 YFSETQ. The CDR3 contains 14 residues. The CDR3 region is CASSPGTGHQPQHF. The CDR3 DNA sequence: TGCGCCAGCAGCCCCGGGACAGGACATCAGCCCCAGCATTTT.

This clonotype was observed a handful of times. The chain has TRBV27 and TRBJ2-7; 10 bases align to TRBD1. V shed 5 bases and J 3 bases; nucleotides not matched to a gene: 13. Germline-derived CDR1 and CDR2 are MNHEY and SMNVEV (reference sequence). The CDR3 consists of 17 residues. CDR3: CASSPIGDRGRFYEQYF. The CDR3 DNA is TGTGCCAGCAGTCCTATCGGCGACAGGGGGCGGTTCTACGAGCAGTACTTC.

This clonotype has more than one count but fewer than ten. V usage is TRBV4-1 and J usage is TRBJ2-5; TRBD1 agrees at 7 bases. Unmatched junction bases numbered 15, after V lost 3 bases and J lost 8 bases. The CDR3 spans 16 residues. Germline CDR1 MGHRA, CDR2 YSYEKL. Written as DNA, the CDR3 is TGCGCCAGCAGCCACCCGTCGGACAGGACCTTAGGTACCCAGTACTTC. Translating it yields CASSHPSDRTLGTQYF.

The chain recombines TRBV20-1 with TRBJ2-7; D not resolved. Germline V gene sequence: CDR1 DFQATT, CDR2 SNEGSKA (reference sequence). V was trimmed by 3 bases and J by 2 bases, leaving 2 bases between them. The CDR3 has 10 residues. The CDR3 region has the DNA TGCAGTGCTAGGCCCTACGAGCAGTACTTC. This translates into CSARPYEQYF.

The genes are TRBV7-2 and TRBJ2-1, with D perhaps TRBD1 or TRBD2 (6 bases each). Per germline, CDR1 SGHTA and CDR2 FQGNSA. The CDR3 totals 13 residues. V was cut by 2 bases and J by 11 bases, with 13 bases left in between. This CDR3 reads CASSLRPGAKQFF. CDR3 nucleotide sequence: TGTGCCAGCAGCTTACGACCGGGGGCCAAGCAGTTCTTC.

A few counts support this clonotype. The rearrangement joins TRBV4-3 to TRBJ2-7, with 7 bases matching TRBD1. The V gene's germline CDR1 is LGHNA and CDR2 YSLEER. The CDR3 is 15 amino acids. J was trimmed by 3 bases and V by 0 bases; bases with no gene match: 5. The CDR3 DNA sequence: TGCGCCAGCAGCCAAGATACAGGGGCCTTCTACGAGCAGTACTTC. It translates to CASSQDTGAFYEQYF.

Note on this clonotype: The conserved phenylalanine or tryptophan normally closing the CDR3 is absent here, so this likely arose from a read error. The V gene is TRBV6-4, the J gene TRBJ2-1; D possibly corresponds to TRBD2 (5 bases). Germline V gene sequence: CDR1 MRHNA, CDR2 SNTAGT. CDR3 length equals 13 residues. Trimming took 5 bases from V and 2 from J, leaving 7 bases between them. The DNA of the CDR3 is TGTGCCAGCAGTCTCGGGGCCTACAATGAGCAGTTCTTA. Translation: CASSLGAYNEQFL.

The rearrangement links TRBV3-1 to TRBJ2-6, with D hard to call. CDR3 length: 15 amino acids. V was clipped by 4 bases and J by 0 bases, with 7 bases between them. CDR1 and CDR2 (germline): LGHDT, YNNKEL (reference sequence). The CDR3 loop is CASSLQTSGANVLTF. The CDR3 DNA is TGTGCCAGCAGCCTCCAAACCTCTGGGGCCAACGTCCTGACTTTC.

In its sample, this clonotype was seen many times. The gene calls are TRBV6-5 and TRBJ2-7; D is perhaps TRBD2 (5 bases). The V end lost 0 bases, the J end lost 3 bases, and 6 bases lay between the germline ends. CDR3 length: 13 amino acids. CDR1 MNHEY and CDR2 SVGAGI come from the germline V gene. CDR3 sequence (DNA): TGTGCCAGCAGTTACTCCCGGGACTACGAGCAGTACTTC. It is translated as CASSYSRDYEQYF.

V is TRBV3-1 and J is TRBJ1-5; no definite D call. Trimming left V 1 base short and J 7 bases short, with 8 bases between. This CDR3 is built from 13 residues. CDR1 and CDR2 from the germline V gene are LGHDT and YNNKEL (reference sequence). CDR3 sequence (DNA): TGTGCCAGCAGCCAAGCGGAGGGCCAGCCCCAGCATTTT. Translating gives CASSQAEGQPQHF.

A remark on this clonotype: It is unclear where the CDR3 begins or ends on the DNA, so no DNA is shown, and the CDR3 is as TCRdb lists it. The CDR3 here is CSAPAASGTGELFFF. This rearrangement joins TRBV20-1 to TRBJ2-2; the table calls TRBD2, which could not be checked here. Per the germline V gene, CDR1 is DFQATT and CDR2 is SNEGSKA (reference sequence). The CDR3 is 15 residues long, ends included.

This clonotype occurred many times. The J gene is TRBJ2-7, the V gene TRBV27; 8 bases match TRBD1. Trimming took 6 bases from V and 4 from J; bases not matched to a gene: 11. Germline CDR1 and CDR2: MNHEY and SMNVEV (reference sequence). The CDR3 is 15 residues long. CDR3 sequence (DNA): TGTGCCAGCAGCCCCCGGGACAGGAAAATATACGAGCAGTACTTC. Translated: CASSPRDRKIYEQYF.

This clonotype showed up many times. V is TRBV6-2 or TRBV6-3 and J is TRBJ1-5, with D possibly being TRBD1 (5 bases). The V end lost 6 bases, the J end lost 5 bases, and 5 bases lay between the germline ends. Per germline, CDR1 MNHEY and CDR2 SVGEGT. The CDR3 extends over 11 amino acids. The CDR3 DNA sequence: TGTGCCAGCAGGACAGATCAGCCCCAGCATTTT. It encodes CASRTDQPQHF.

The chain links TRBV27 to TRBJ2-7; maybe TRBD2 (6 bases). The CDR3 is 13 residues long. V was trimmed by 6 bases and J by 7 bases, leaving 16 bases between them. In germline, CDR1 is MNHEY, CDR2 SMNVEV (reference sequence). The CDR3 nucleotides read TGTGCCAGCAGACCCGGGCAGGCGGGAGAGCAGTACTTC. Translated, it gives CASRPGQAGEQYF.

This clonotype was recorded at least ten times. As DNA, the CDR3 is TGTGCCACGCACCTTTTAGATACGCAGTATTTT. The encoded protein is CATHLLDTQYF. The chain combines TRBV6-1 with TRBJ2-3; no reliable D call. Trimming cost V 10 bases and J 5 bases, with 10 bases left between them. This CDR3 is 11 amino acids long. Per germline, CDR1 MNHNS and CDR2 SASEGT.

This clonotype was detected many times. The junction shows a germline mismatch at one end, possibly a read error. The rearrangement links TRBV9 to TRBJ2-7; D possibly uses TRBD1 or TRBD2 (6 bases each). This CDR3 has 14 residues. Germline values: CDR1 SGDLS, CDR2 YYNGEE. The CDR3 sequence is CASSVAGASHEQYF. The CDR3 nucleotides are TGTGCCAGCAGCGTAGCGGGGGCCTCCCACGAGCAGTACTTC.

In its sample, this clonotype was seen once. The gene calls are TRBV15 and TRBJ1-3; D call uncertain. The CDR3 is made up of 14 amino acids. CDR1 and CDR2 (germline): LNHNV, YYDKDF (reference sequence). V lost 3 bases to trimming and J lost 3 bases, with 9 bases between them. CDR3 loop: CATSSRSSGNTIYF. In nucleotides, the CDR3 is TGTGCCACCAGCAGCAGGAGCAGTGGAAACACCATATATTTT.

Here the CDR3 reads CASSFGGGLNTEAFF. In nucleotides, the CDR3 is TGTGCCAGCAGTTTCGGGGGGGGGTTGAACACTGAAGCTTTCTTT. J is TRBJ1-1 and V is TRBV12-3 or TRBV12-4, with D possibly matching TRBD1 (5 bases). This CDR3 region has 15 residues. V shed 3 bases and J shed 0 bases, with 11 bases lying between them.

This sequence joins TRBV20-1 and TRBJ2-4; the D gene is possibly TRBD1 (5 bases). The germline CDR1 and CDR2 sequences are DFQATT and SNEGSKA (reference sequence). The ends were cut back, 0 bases at V and 4 bases at J, with 10 bases in the middle. CDR3 size: 14 residues. In DNA, the CDR3 is TGCAGTGCTAGAGAGAAAGGGGTAAAAAACATTCAGTACTTC. Translating it yields CSAREKGVKNIQYF.

This clonotype was counted only a few times. The chain is built from TRBV7-2 and TRBJ2-5; TRBD2 agrees at 8 bases. The germline CDR1 and CDR2 sequences are SGHTA and FQGNSA. V gave up 5 bases and J gave up 7 bases; unmatched junction bases: 12. The CDR3 consists of 15 residues. Written as DNA, the CDR3 is TGTGCCAGCAGCCCTCCCTCCGGGACTAGAGCGACCCAGTACTTC. Residues: CASSPPSGTRATQYF.